Listed below are T cell receptor beta chains from one sample, sequenced in a study of blood T cell repertoires in COVID-19. TCRdb keeps only in-frame clones here, not all; method: immunoSEQ multiplex PCR. The sample lists 410,000 or so clones, roughly 89% occurring once. The sequenced sample consisted of peripheral blood. All receptors come from a woman aged 30 to 39 with active or convalescent COVID-19. CDR3s leave out the opening cysteine and the closing phenylalanine or tryptophan.

CDR3: ASSTSEGQSYGYT
V: TRBV7-6
J: TRBJ1-2

CDR3: SASTGDTQY
V: TRBV20-1
J: TRBJ2-3

CDR3: ASSRDRVFRENTIY
V: TRBV18
J: TRBJ1-3

CDR3: ASSLAPEEDTEAF
V: TRBV5-4
J: TRBJ1-1

CDR3: ASSQAWGTDTQY
V: TRBV19
J: TRBJ2-3

CDR3: ASSGASGTLNTGELF
V: TRBV5-4
J: TRBJ2-2

CDR3: ASSDHLGVYSNQPQH
V: TRBV6-1
J: TRBJ1-5

CDR3: ASSPTASPLH
V: TRBV18
J: TRBJ1-6

CDR3: SASLTGQVRYEQY
V: TRBV20-1
J: TRBJ2-7

CDR3: AIRTGTSGRGSSYNEQF
V: TRBV10-3
J: TRBJ2-1

CDR3: TSSQDSAVGGGTYEQY
V: TRBV1
J: TRBJ2-7

CDR3: ASSLPGEGQPQH
V: TRBV5-6
J: TRBJ1-5

CDR3: ASSPDREEAF
V: TRBV6-5
J: TRBJ1-1

CDR3: STPRGQGQPQH
V: TRBV29-1
J: TRBJ1-5